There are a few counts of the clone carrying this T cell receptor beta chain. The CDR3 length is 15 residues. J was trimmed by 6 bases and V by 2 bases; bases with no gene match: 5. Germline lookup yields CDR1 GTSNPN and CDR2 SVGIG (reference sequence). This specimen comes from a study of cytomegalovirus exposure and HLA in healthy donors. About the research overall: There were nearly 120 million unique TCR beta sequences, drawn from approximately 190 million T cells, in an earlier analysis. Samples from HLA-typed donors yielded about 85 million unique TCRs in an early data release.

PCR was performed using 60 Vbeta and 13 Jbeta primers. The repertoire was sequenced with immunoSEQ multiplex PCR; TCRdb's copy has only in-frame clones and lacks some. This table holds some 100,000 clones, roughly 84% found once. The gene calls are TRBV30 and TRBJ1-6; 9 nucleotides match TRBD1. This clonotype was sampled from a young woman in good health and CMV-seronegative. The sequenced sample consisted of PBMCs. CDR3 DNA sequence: TGTGCCTGGAGTAAACTGACAGGGGGTAATTCACCCCTCCACTTT. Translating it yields CAWSKLTGGNSPLHF.